This T cell receptor beta chain was obtained from a study of blood T cell repertoires in COVID-19. Study at large: The analysed material was cDNA or gDNA that came from T cells, B-cell-depleted T cells, or PBMCs.

The CDR3 totals 13 residues. Germline V gene sequence: CDR1 MNHEY, CDR2 SVGAGI. Data came from immunoSEQ multiplex PCR; TCRdb stores just in-frame clones and leaves some out. The sample includes just over 300,000 clones, about 90% of them seen just once. This clonotype was sampled from a young woman with COVID-19, enrolled during active disease. Specimen: peripheral blood. The chain joins TRBV6-5 to TRBJ1-1; TRBD1 matches at 11 bases. The chain's CDR3 is CAGVGTGGLWAFF. CDR3 DNA sequence: TGTGCTGGGGTCGGGACAGGGGGGCTGTGGGCTTTCTTT.